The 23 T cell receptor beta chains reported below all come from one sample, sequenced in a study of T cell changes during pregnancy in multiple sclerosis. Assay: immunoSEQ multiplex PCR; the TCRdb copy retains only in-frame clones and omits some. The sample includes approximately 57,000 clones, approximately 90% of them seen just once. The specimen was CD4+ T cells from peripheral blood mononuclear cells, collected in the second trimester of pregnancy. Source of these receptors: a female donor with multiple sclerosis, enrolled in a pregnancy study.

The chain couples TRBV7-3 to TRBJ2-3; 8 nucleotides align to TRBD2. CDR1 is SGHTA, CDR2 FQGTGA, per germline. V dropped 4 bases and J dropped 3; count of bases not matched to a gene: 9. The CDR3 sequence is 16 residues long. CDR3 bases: TGTGCCAGCAGCTCCCTCGCCGGGGGGGGAACAGATACGCAGTATTTT. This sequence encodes CASSSLAGGGTDTQYF.

DNA for the CDR3: TGCGCCAGCAGTGAGCGTACAGGGGCCGACACAGATACGCAGTATTTT. Amino acids: CASSERTGADTDTQYF. J is TRBJ2-3 and V is TRBV10-1, with TRBD1 matching 7 bases. This CDR3 comprises 16 residues. Per germline, CDR1 WNHNN and CDR2 SYGVQD (reference sequence). The V segment lost 2 bases and the J segment 2 bases; nucleotides outside the gene matches: 7.

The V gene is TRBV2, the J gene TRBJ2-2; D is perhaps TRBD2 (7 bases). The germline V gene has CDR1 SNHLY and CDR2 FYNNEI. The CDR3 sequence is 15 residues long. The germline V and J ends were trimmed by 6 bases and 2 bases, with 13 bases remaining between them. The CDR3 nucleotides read TGTGCCAGCAGGGCGGGGGCCATTAACACCGGGGAGCTGTTTTTT. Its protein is CASRAGAINTGELFF.

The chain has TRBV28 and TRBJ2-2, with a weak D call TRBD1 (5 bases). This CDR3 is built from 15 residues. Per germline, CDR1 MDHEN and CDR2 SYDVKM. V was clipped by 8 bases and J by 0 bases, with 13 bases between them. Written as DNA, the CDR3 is TGTGCCAGCTGCCCCGGACATTCGAACACCGGGGAGCTGTTTTTT. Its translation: CASCPGHSNTGELFF.

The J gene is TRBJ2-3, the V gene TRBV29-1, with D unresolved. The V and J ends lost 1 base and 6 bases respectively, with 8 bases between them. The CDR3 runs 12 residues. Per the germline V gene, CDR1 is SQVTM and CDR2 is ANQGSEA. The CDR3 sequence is CSVEGERDTQYF. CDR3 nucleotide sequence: TGCAGCGTTGAAGGAGAGAGGGATACGCAGTATTTT.

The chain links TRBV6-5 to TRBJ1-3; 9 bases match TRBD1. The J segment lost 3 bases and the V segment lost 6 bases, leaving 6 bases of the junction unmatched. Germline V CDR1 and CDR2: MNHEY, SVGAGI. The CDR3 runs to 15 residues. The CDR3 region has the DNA TGTGCCAGCAGCCGGGACAGGGAAGGTGGAAACACCATATATTTT. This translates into CASSRDREGGNTIYF.

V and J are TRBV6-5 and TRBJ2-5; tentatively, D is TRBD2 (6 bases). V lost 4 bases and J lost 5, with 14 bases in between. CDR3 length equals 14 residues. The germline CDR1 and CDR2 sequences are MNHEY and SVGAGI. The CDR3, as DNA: TGTGCCAGCAGTTTCGGCGGGGAAGGGGAGACCCAGTACTTC. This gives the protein CASSFGGEGETQYF.

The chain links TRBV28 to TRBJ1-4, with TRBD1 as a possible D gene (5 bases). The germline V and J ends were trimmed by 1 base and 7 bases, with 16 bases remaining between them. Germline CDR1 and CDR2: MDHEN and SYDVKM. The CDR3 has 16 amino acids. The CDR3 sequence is CASSLSPPGLSEKLFF. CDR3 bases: TGTGCCAGCAGTTTATCGCCCCCAGGGCTGAGTGAAAAACTGTTTTTT.

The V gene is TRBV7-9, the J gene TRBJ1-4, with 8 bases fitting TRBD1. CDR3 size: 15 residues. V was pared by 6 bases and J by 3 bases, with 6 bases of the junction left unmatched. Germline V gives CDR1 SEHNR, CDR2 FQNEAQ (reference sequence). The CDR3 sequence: CASRSGGRSNEKLFF. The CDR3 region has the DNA TGTGCCAGCAGGTCAGGGGGCCGGTCTAATGAAAAACTGTTTTTT.

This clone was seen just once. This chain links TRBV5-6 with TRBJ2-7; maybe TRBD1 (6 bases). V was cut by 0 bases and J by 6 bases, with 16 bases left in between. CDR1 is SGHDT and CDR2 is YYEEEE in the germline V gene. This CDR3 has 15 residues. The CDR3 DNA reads TGTGCCAGCAGCTTGGTCGGGACAAATCTAGCCGAGCAGTACTTC. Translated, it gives CASSLVGTNLAEQYF.

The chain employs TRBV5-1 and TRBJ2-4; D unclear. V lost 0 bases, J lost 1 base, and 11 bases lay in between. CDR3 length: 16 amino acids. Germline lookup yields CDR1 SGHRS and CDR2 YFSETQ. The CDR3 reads CASSLVATVAKNIQYF. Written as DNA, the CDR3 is TGCGCCAGCAGCTTGGTCGCGACTGTCGCCAAAAACATTCAGTACTTC.

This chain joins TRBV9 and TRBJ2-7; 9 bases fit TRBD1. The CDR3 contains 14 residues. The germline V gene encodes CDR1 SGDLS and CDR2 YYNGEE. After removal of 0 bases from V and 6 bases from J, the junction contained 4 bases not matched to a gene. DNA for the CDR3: TGTGCCAGCAGCGTAGGGGACAGGGCTGGCGAGCAGTACTTC. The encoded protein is CASSVGDRAGEQYF.

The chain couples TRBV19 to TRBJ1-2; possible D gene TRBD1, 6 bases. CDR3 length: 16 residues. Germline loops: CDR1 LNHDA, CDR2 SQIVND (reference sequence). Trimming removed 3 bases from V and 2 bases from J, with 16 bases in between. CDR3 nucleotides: TGTGCCAGTAGTATTCCAACGGGGGGCGCGAACTATGGCTACACCTTC. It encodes CASSIPTGGANYGYTF.

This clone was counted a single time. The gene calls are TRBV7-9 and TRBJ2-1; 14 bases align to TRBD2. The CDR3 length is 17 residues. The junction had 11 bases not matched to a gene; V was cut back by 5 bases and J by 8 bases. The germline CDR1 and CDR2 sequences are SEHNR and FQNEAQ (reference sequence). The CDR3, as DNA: TGTGCCAGCAGCGCCGGGACTAGCGGGAGATCCACGCATGAGCAGTTCTTC. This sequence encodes CASSAGTSGRSTHEQFF.

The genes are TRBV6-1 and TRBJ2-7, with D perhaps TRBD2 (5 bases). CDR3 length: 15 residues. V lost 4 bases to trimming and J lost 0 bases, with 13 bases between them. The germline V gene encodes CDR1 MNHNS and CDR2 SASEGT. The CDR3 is CASSAVSGSSYEQYF. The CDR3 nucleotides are TGTGCCAGCAGTGCGGTCAGTGGGAGCTCCTACGAGCAGTACTTC.

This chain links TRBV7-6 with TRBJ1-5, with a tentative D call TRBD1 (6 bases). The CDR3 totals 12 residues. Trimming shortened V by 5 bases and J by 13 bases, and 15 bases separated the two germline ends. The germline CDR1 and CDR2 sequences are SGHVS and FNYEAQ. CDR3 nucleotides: TGTGCCAGCAGCCCGGAGGGGGGGTTTCAGCATTTT. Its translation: CASSPEGGFQHF.

The CDR3 protein is CASSQFGGITDTQYF. In DNA form, the CDR3 reads TGTGCCAGCAGCCAATTCGGGGGGATTACAGATACGCAGTATTTT. The V call is TRBV16, the J call TRBJ2-3; 7 bases map to TRBD2. There are 15 residues in the CDR3. V lost 1 base, J lost 3 bases, and 4 bases stayed unmatched. Germline V lookup: CDR1 KGHSY, CDR2 FQNENV.

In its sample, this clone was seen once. CDR3 sequence: CSPSGRRTDTQYF. The CDR3 DNA sequence: TGCAGCCCCTCCGGGAGACGCACAGATACGCAGTATTTT. This sequence joins TRBV29-1 and TRBJ2-3, with D possibly being TRBD2 (6 bases). CDR1 is SQVTM and CDR2 is ANQGSEA in the germline V gene. Trimming pared 8 bases from V and 1 base from J, leaving 13 bases between. The CDR3 sequence is 13 residues long.

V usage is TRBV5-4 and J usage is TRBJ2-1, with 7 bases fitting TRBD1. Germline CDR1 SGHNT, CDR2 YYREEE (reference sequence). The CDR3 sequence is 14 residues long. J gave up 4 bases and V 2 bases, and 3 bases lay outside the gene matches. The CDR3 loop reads CASSLGTVYNEQFF. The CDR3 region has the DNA TGTGCCAGCAGCTTAGGGACAGTTTACAATGAGCAGTTCTTC.

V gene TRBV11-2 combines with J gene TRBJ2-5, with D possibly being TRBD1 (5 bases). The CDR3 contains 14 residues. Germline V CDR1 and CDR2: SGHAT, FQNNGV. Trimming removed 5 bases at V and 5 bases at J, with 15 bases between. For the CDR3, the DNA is TGTGCCAGCAGCCACCCCGGCAGGGTTGAGACCCAGTACTTC. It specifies CASSHPGRVETQYF.

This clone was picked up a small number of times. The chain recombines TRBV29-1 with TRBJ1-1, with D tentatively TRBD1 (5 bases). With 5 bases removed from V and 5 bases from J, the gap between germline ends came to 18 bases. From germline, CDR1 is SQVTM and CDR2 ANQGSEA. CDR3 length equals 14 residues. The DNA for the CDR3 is TGCAGCGTTCAGAGCAGGGTAAAAGGGACTGAAGCTTTCTTT. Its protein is CSVQSRVKGTEAFF.

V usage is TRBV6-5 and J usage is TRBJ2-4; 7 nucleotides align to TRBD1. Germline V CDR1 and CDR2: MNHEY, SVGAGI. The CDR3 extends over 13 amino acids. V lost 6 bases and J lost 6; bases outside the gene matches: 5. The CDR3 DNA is TGTGCCAGCAGAGGGACAGTGGGAAACATTCAGTACTTC. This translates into CASRGTVGNIQYF.

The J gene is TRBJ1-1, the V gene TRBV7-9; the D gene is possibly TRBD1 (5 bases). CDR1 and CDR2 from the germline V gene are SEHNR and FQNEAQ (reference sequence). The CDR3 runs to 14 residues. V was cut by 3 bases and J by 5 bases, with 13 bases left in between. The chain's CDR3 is CASSLVGGGTEAFF. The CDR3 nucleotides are TGTGCCAGCAGCTTGGTCGGGGGTGGGACTGAAGCTTTCTTT.